The 10 T cell receptor beta chains presented below share a single source sample, sequenced in a study of blood T cell repertoires in COVID-19. Assay used: immunoSEQ multiplex PCR; TCRdb lists only in-frame clones, some missing. The sample gives just under 70,000 clones, 86% of which show up once; 6.5% to 9% is in the top ten. What was sequenced was peripheral blood. The receptor source for this set is a man aged 30 to 39 with acute or convalescent COVID-19.

This sequence joins TRBV6-5 and TRBJ1-3; D may be TRBD1 (6 bases). Trimming shortened V by 7 bases and J by 4 bases, and 11 bases separated the two germline ends. This CDR3 is 13 amino acids long. The germline gives CDR1 MNHEY, CDR2 SVGAGI. The CDR3 protein is CASTADRGNTIYF. CDR3 nucleotides: TGTGCCAGCACTGCCGACAGGGGAAACACCATATATTTT.

V and J are TRBV24-1 and TRBJ2-3, with 12 positions matching TRBD2. Germline CDR1 reads KGHDR; CDR2 reads SFDVKD. The CDR3 is 18 amino acids. Germline trimming cut 4 bases from V and 4 bases from J; bases unmatched to any gene: 11. The CDR3 protein is CATSDGATSGSPADTQYF. CDR3 DNA: TGTGCCACCAGTGACGGGGCGACTAGCGGGAGTCCGGCAGATACGCAGTATTTT.

The rearrangement uses TRBV9 and TRBJ2-5; 10 bases are shared with TRBD2. Trimming cost V 2 bases and J 2 bases; bases outside gene matches: 6. Germline CDR1 is SGDLS and CDR2 is YYNGEE. CDR3 length equals 16 residues. The CDR3 sequence is CASSVLAGEGQETQYF. CDR3 DNA sequence: TGTGCCAGCAGCGTCCTAGCGGGAGAAGGTCAAGAGACCCAGTACTTC.

The chain is built from TRBV9 and TRBJ1-2, with 8 bases that match TRBD1. V lost 3 bases and J lost 0; bases outside the gene matches: 7. The CDR3 is 16 residues long. Germline V gene data show CDR1 as SGDLS and CDR2 as YYNGEE. The CDR3 reads CASSADRVSANYGYTF. As DNA, the CDR3 is TGTGCCAGCAGCGCGGACAGGGTATCAGCTAACTATGGCTACACCTTC.

The gene calls are TRBV11-2 and TRBJ2-5; 12 nucleotides line up with TRBD2. The CDR3 length is 15 residues. V dropped 3 bases and J dropped 3; count of bases not matched to a gene: 2. Germline assignment: CDR1 SGHAT and CDR2 FQNNGV. The DNA of the CDR3 is TGTGCCAGCAGCTTCCGACTAGCGGGAGAAGAGACCCAGTACTTC. Translation: CASSFRLAGEETQYF.

The chain has TRBV28 and TRBJ2-6, with TRBD2 as a possible D gene (5 bases). This CDR3 contains 18 residues. Germline CDR1 and CDR2: MDHEN and SYDVKM. The ends were cut back, 3 bases at V and 2 bases at J, with 17 bases in the middle. In nucleotides, the CDR3 is TGTGCCAGCAGTTTCGCCGGTCTCAGCGGCACTGGGGCCAACGTCCTGACTTTC. Translated, it gives CASSFAGLSGTGANVLTF.

The V and J genes are TRBV5-8 and TRBJ2-4; 9 positions match TRBD1. CDR3 size: 15 residues. Unmatched junction bases numbered 10, after V lost 4 bases and J lost 8 bases. The germline V gene encodes CDR1 SGHTS and CDR2 YDEGEE. The CDR3 reads CASSGGTGWLDIQYF. CDR3 nucleotide sequence: TGTGCCAGCAGCGGCGGGACAGGGTGGTTAGACATTCAGTACTTC.

The V gene is TRBV2, the J gene TRBJ1-4; 7 bases line up with TRBD1. Germline CDR1 SNHLY, CDR2 FYNNEI. This CDR3 has 14 residues. The J segment lost 8 bases and the V segment lost 6 bases, leaving 9 bases of the junction unmatched. CDR3 DNA: TGTGCCAGCAGAGGAAGACAGGGTCGGGAAAAACTGTTTTTT. Protein: CASRGRQGREKLFF.

The J gene is TRBJ2-1, the V gene TRBV19, with D maybe TRBD1 (6 bases). The germline gives CDR1 LNHDA, CDR2 SQIVND (reference sequence). This CDR3 region has 18 residues. V lost 7 bases, J lost 1 base, and 23 bases lay in between. CDR3 DNA sequence: TGTGCCAGTAACGGAAACCCCTTACAGGGCCATTCCTACAATGAGCAGTTCTTC. Translating it yields CASNGNPLQGHSYNEQFF.

The chain combines TRBV7-6 with TRBJ1-1; TRBD1 is a possible D gene (5 bases). V dropped 2 bases and J dropped 0 bases, with 13 bases sitting between them. The CDR3 spans 16 residues. CDR1 and CDR2 from the germline V gene are SGHVS and FNYEAQ. CDR3 sequence (DNA): TGTGCCAGCAGCTTATACGCGGGGCAGATGAACACTGAAGCTTTCTTT. Its translation is CASSLYAGQMNTEAFF.